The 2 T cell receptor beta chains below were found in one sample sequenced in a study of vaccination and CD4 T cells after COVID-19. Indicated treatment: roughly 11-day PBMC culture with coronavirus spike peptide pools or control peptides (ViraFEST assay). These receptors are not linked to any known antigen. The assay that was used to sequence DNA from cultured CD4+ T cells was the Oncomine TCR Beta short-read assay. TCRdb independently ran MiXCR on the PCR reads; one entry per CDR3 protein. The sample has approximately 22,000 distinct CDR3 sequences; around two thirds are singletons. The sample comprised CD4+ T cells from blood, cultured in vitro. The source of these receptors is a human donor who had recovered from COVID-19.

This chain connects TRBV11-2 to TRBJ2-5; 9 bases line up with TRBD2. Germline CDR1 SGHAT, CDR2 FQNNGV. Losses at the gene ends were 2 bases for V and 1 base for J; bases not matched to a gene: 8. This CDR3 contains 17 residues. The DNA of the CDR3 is TGTGCCAGCAGCTTAACCAATGAGCGGGAGGCCCAAGAGACCCAGTACTTC. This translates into CASSLTNEREAQETQYF.

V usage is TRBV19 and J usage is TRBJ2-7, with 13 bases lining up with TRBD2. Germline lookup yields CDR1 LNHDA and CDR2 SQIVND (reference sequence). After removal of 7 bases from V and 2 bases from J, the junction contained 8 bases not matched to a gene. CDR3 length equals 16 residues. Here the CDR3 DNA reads TGTGCCAGTACCGCTGGACTAGCGGGGGACCCCTACGAGCAGTACTTC. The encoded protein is CASTAGLAGDPYEQYF. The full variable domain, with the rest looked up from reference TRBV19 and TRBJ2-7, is DGGITQSPKYLFRKEGQNVTLSCEQNLNHDAMYWYRQDPGQGLRLIYYSQIVNDFQKGDIAEGYSVSREKKESFPLTVTSAQKNPTAFYLCASTAGLAGDPYEQYFGPGTRLTVT.